The 5 T cell receptor beta chains listed next were all sequenced from one sample in a study of technical replicates of blood from a few donors. Assay used: immunoSEQ multiplex PCR; TCRdb lists only in-frame clones, some missing. The sample lists about 60,000 clones, nearly 95% occurring once. Sequencing was carried out using PBMCs. The receptor source for this set is a human donor in good health. Some clones in this sample may be carry-over from other donors' samples.

The V and J genes are TRBV21-1 and TRBJ1-1; the table assigns TRBD1, which was not confirmed against the DNA. TRBV21-1 is flagged as a pseudogene. The CDR3 runs to 15 residues. The chain's CDR3 is CAREEGQDMNTEAFF. In DNA, the CDR3 is TGTGCCAGGGAGGAAGGACAGGACATGAACACTGAAGCTTTCTTT.

This chain uses TRBV6-4 with TRBJ2-2; perhaps TRBD1 as D (5 bases). Per the germline V gene, CDR1 is MRHNA and CDR2 is SNTAGT. The V and J ends lost 0 bases and 6 bases respectively, with 8 bases between them. This CDR3 has 14 amino acids. The CDR3 bases are TGTGCCAGCAGTGACTCGAAGGGGCCCGGGGAGCTGTTTTTT. It specifies CASSDSKGPGELFF.

This chain's CDR3 is CASSWGSGRPTYEQYF. CDR3 coding DNA: TGCGCCAGCAGCTGGGGTAGCGGGAGACCTACCTACGAGCAGTACTTC. The chain joins TRBV5-1 to TRBJ2-7; TRBD2 aligns across 9 bases. Losses at the gene ends were 3 bases for V and 2 bases for J; bases not matched to a gene: 9. The CDR3 has 16 amino acids. The V gene's germline CDR1 is SGHRS and CDR2 YFSETQ.

The V gene is TRBV6-6, the J gene TRBJ2-1, with 10 bases aligning to TRBD2. V dropped 2 bases and J dropped 7; count of bases not matched to a gene: 5. The CDR3 loop spans 15 amino acids. From germline, CDR1 is MNHNY and CDR2 SVGAGI (reference sequence). The CDR3 bases are TGTGCCAGCAGTTACAGCGGGGGGGCAAGTAATGAGCAGTTCTTC. As protein: CASSYSGGASNEQFF.

V usage is TRBV9 and J usage is TRBJ2-5; tentatively, D is TRBD2 (6 bases). With 4 bases removed from V and 4 bases from J, the gap between germline ends came to 17 bases. The CDR3 totals 15 residues. Germline V gene lookup returns CDR1 SGDLS and CDR2 YYNGEE. Written as DNA, the CDR3 is TGTGCCAGCAGCCGGGCAGGGATGGGAGGAGAGACCCAGTACTTC. Residues: CASSRAGMGGETQYF.